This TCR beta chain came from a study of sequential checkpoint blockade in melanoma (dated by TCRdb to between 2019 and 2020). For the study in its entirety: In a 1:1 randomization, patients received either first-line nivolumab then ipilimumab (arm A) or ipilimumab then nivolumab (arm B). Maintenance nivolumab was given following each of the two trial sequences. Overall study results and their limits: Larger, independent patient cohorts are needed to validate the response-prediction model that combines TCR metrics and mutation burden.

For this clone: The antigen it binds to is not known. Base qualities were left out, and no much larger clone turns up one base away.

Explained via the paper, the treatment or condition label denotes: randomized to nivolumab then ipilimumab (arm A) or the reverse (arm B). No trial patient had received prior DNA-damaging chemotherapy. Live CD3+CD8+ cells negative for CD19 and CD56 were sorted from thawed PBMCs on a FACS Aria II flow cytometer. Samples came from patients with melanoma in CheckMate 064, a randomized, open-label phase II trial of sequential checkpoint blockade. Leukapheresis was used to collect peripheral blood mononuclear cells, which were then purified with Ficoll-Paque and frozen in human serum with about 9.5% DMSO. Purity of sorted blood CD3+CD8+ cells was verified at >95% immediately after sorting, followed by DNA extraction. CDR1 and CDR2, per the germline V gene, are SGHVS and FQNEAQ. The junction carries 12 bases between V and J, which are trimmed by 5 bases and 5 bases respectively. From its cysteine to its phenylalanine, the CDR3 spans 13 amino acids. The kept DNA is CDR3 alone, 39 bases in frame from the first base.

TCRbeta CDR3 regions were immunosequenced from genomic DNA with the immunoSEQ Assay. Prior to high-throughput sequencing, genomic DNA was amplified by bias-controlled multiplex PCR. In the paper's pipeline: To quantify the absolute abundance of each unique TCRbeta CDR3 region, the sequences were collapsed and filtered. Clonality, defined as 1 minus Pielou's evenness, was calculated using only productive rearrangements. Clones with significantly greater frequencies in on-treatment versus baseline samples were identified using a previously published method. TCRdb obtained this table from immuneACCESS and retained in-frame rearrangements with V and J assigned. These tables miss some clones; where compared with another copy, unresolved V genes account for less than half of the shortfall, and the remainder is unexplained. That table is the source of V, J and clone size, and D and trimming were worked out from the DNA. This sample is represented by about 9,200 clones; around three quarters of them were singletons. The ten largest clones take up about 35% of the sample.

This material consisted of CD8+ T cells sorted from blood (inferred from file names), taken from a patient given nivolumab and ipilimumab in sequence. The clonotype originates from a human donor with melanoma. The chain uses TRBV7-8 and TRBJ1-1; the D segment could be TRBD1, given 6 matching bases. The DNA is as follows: TGTGCCAGCAGCGAGACAGGTCGGACTGAAGCTTTCTTT. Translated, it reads CASSETGRTEAFF.